This T cell receptor beta chain was documented in a study of blood T cell repertoires in COVID-19. Trimming removed 5 bases from V and 4 bases from J; junction bases left unmatched: 6. Germline-derived CDR1 and CDR2 are MDHEN and SYDVKM. The CDR3 sequence is 15 residues long. Here immunoSEQ multiplex PCR was the method, and the copy in TCRdb shows in-frame clones only, minus some. The data show fewer than 250,000 clones, with around 85% seen just once and about 4.1% held by the top ten. The chain employs TRBV28 and TRBJ1-5; TRBD1 agrees at 9 bases. The sequenced sample consisted of PBMCs or T cells enriched from blood (not recorded which). This clonotype was sampled from a woman between 35 and 50 years old with acute COVID-19. The CDR3: CASSGGQGRNQPQHF. The CDR3 coding sequence is TGTGCCAGCAGTGGCGGACAGGGGCGGAATCAGCCCCAGCATTTT. Full variable domain (outside the CDR3, taken from reference TRBV28 and TRBJ1-5): DVKVTQSSRYLVKRTGEKVFLECVQDMDHENMFWYRQDPGLGLRLIYFSYDVKMKEKGDIPEGYSVSREKKERFSLILESASTNQTSMYLCASSGGQGRNQPQHFGDGTRLSIL.